This TCR beta chain was retrieved from a study of shared clonotypes between healthy human individuals (TCRdb year 2020). The study in broad terms: Three men and a couple of women, aged 18 to 49 years, made up the cohort. Each donor's leukapheresis produced roughly between roughly 0.94 and 9.5 billion PBMCs. Blood TCR repertoires of five healthy adults were deeply sequenced to estimate repertoire size and the extent of clonotype sharing between individuals. For each donor, CD4 naive and CD4 memory were each run on three plates, CD8 naive on two plates, and CD8 memory on one plate. To increase sequencing depth and limit assay-specific biases, different laboratories used diverse techniques to prepare libraries and sequence TCR repertoires.

The germline V end is reduced by 2 bases and the J end by 5 bases; junction bases left unmatched: 10. The germline V gene provides CDR1 MDHEN and CDR2 SYDVKM. Counted from cysteine to phenylalanine, this CDR3 has 16 amino acids. Only the CDR3 region is kept as DNA, spanning 48 bases read in frame from base 1. TCR CDR3 regions were amplified from genomic DNA by multiplex PCR using the deep immunoSEQ assay. Extracted genomic DNA from each cell subset was spread evenly across all wells of several immunoSEQ 96-well plates, with each plate serving as a replicate. For sorted subsets, each replicate PCR was loaded with about 0.2 ug genomic DNA, equivalent to about 30,000 T cell genomes. Purified libraries were quantified with a Qubit 3.0 fluorometer, sized on a Bioanalyzer 2100, and re-quantified with the KAPA Library Quantification kit. Each immunoSEQ 96-well plate was sequenced on its own single-read 150-cycle Illumina NextSeq 550 flow cell. The original methods were these. Because the immunoSEQ output held only junctional sequences and lacked quality scores, the filtering could not match the filtering applied to full-length reads. Sequences were annotated with PyIR, a Python wrapper for IgBLAST v1.9, using IMGT germline references to assign V/J genes and CDR3. Reads with weak V/J assignments (E-value above 1e-6), missing CDR3, stop codons, out-of-frame junctions, or ambiguous translated residues were removed. V3J clonotypes were defined by identical inferred V gene, J gene, and CDR3 amino acid sequence. To compute the percentage overlap between repertoires, the number of shared unique clonotypes was divided by the size of the smaller repertoire. Repertoire richness was assessed with RTK rarefaction, the Chao1 estimator, and Recon v2.1 estimates of unobserved clonotypes. Generation probabilities for all TCRbeta clonotypes obtained by the gDNA method from several donors were computed using OLGA. Held by TCRdb, this immuneACCESS table contains in-frame sequences only and omits some clones. Under half of the omission traces to an unresolved V gene where checked; the cause of the rest is unknown. For V, J and clone size, that table is used; D and trimming come from the DNA. The sample table contains 2,500,000 or so clones; only one count was recorded for about nine tenths of them. The ten largest clones represent around 0.35% of the sample.

The donors were healthy, HIV-negative adults who had no recently reported acute infections or vaccinations. Only Caucasian adults living in Nashville, Tennessee, USA were represented among the donors. CD4+ T cells were enriched by magnetic negative selection, after which naive cells were positively selected on CD45RA and the negative fraction was taken as the memory subset. After blood collection by leukapheresis, PBMCs were isolated using Ficoll-Histopaque density gradient centrifugation and then cryopreserved in the vapor phase of liquid nitrogen. Analytical flow cytometry was used to check the purity and quantity of each magnetically sorted T cell population. From each sorted fraction, genomic DNA was isolated and quantified by UV absorbance on a Nanodrop 2000c. The paper's findings and limits, for the study overall: Even with the large sequencing depth, rarefaction of the sorted-subset datasets indicated that sequencing was incomplete. Sampling was restricted to blood, and TCR repertoires in tissue are likely to differ from TCR repertoires in blood. Compared with non-shared clonotypes, the clonotypes found in all four sorted-subset donors had higher generation probabilities. Pairwise subsampling led to the expectation that sequencing depth would affect the degree of clonotype sharing among donors. Naive subsets generally had larger estimated clonotype richness than memory subsets. Across several donors, approximately 4.6% of naive CD4, approximately 3.6% of naive CD8, approximately 2.5% of memory CD4, and around 0.4% of memory CD8 clonotypes were shared. Because the study included only a small number of donors, the genetic and exposure-history diversity represented was limited.

Concerning this clone itself: There is no known antigen for this receptor. Per-base qualities were not stored, and no clone one base away is much larger.

The sequenced sample consisted of naive CD4+ T cells from PBMCs. The intended sense of this specimen's cell subset or site label: CD45RA+ positively selected. The receptor chain draws on TRBV28 and TRBJ1-1, with 8 middle bases fitting TRBD1. This TCR was recovered from a young man in good health. Some clones in this sample may be carry-over from other donors' samples. The nucleotide sequence reads TGTGCCAGCAGTTTAGCTAGGTCAGGGGGCGCGACTGAAGCTTTCTTT. This gives the protein CASSLARSGGATEAFF.